These T cell receptor beta chains were read from a single sample in a study of cytomegalovirus exposure and HLA in healthy donors. The protocol was immunoSEQ multiplex PCR, while the TCRdb copy is restricted to in-frame clones and leaves out a portion. Counted here are a few hundred thousand clones, 90% occurring once; the ten biggest clones make up just over 3%. Input material: PBMCs. These receptors originate from a woman between 25 and 40 years old in good health and CMV-seronegative. Each CDR3 is given with its conserved first and last residue. A D gene is named only where the DNA matches it firmly. Size tells how often a clone was seen (once, few, many) or the class of an expanded clone, and some rows leave it out.

J gene: TRBJ2-1; clone size: NA; CDR3 length: 15; V gene: TRBV7-6; D gene: TRBD2; CDR3 DNA: TGTGCCAGCAGCTCACTAGCGTCTTCCTACAATGAGCAGTTCTTC; CDR3 protein: CASSSLASSYNEQFF
J gene: TRBJ2-7; clone size: NA; CDR3 length: 14; V gene: TRBV7-6; D gene: NA; CDR3 DNA: TGTGCCAGCAGCCTACTACAAGTTTCGGGTGAGCAGTACTTC; CDR3 protein: CASSLLQVSGEQYF
J gene: TRBJ2-7; clone size: once; CDR3 length: 14; V gene: TRBV6-5; D gene: NA; CDR3 DNA: TGTGCCAGCACTCAAGGAGGACTACCCTACGAGCAGTACTTC; CDR3 protein: CASTQGGLPYEQYF
J gene: TRBJ2-1; clone size: NA; CDR3 length: 19; V gene: TRBV5-1; D gene: NA; CDR3 DNA: TGCGCCAGCAGCTTGCGTCTGAAACAGGGAAGAAGCTCCTACAATGAGCAGTTCTTC; CDR3 protein: CASSLRLKQGRSSYNEQFF
J gene: TRBJ1-4; clone size: NA; CDR3 length: 15; V gene: TRBV7-6; D gene: TRBD1; CDR3 DNA: TGTGCCAGCAGCTCCAACAGGGGTGCTAATGAAAAACTGTTTTTT; CDR3 protein: CASSSNRGANEKLFF
J gene: TRBJ2-3; clone size: NA; CDR3 length: 12; V gene: TRBV2; D gene: NA; CDR3 DNA: TGTGCCAGCCGACTGCTCACAGATACGCAGTATTTT; CDR3 protein: CASRLLTDTQYF
J gene: TRBJ2-2; clone size: NA; CDR3 length: 18; V gene: TRBV4-3; D gene: TRBD1; CDR3 DNA: TGCGCCAGCAGCCAAGAACGCCCCCAGGGGGCTTTTACCGGGGAGCTGTTTTTT; CDR3 protein: CASSQERPQGAFTGELFF
J gene: TRBJ2-5; clone size: NA; CDR3 length: 12; V gene: TRBV10-3; D gene: NA; CDR3 DNA: TGTGCCATCAGTGAGTCTGGAGAGACCCAGTACTTC; CDR3 protein: CAISESGETQYF
J gene: TRBJ2-7; clone size: NA; CDR3 length: 16; V gene: TRBV14; D gene: NA; CDR3 DNA: TGTGCCAGCAGCGATGACAGGGGCCTCGGGGGGGGCGAGCAGTACTTC; CDR3 protein: CASSDDRGLGGGEQYF
J gene: TRBJ2-1; clone size: NA; CDR3 length: 16; V gene: TRBV5-5; D gene: NA; CDR3 DNA: TGTGCCAGCAGCCTTCGTGACTCCGAATTCCCCAATGAGCAGTTCTTC; CDR3 protein: CASSLRDSEFPNEQFF
J gene: TRBJ1-1; clone size: NA; CDR3 length: 13; V gene: TRBV27; D gene: NA; CDR3 DNA: TGTGCCAGCGCGGTCAGTTCTAACACTGAAGCTTTCTTT; CDR3 protein: CASAVSSNTEAFF
J gene: TRBJ2-1; clone size: NA; CDR3 length: 12; V gene: TRBV5-6; D gene: NA; CDR3 DNA: TGTGCCAGCAGCCCTCAGACTAATGAGCAGTTCTTC; CDR3 protein: CASSPQTNEQFF
J gene: TRBJ2-1; clone size: NA; CDR3 length: 16; V gene: TRBV14; D gene: NA; CDR3 DNA: TGTGCCAGCAGCCAACCGCGGCATAAACCCTACAATGAGCAGTTCTTC; CDR3 protein: CASSQPRHKPYNEQFF
J gene: TRBJ2-7; clone size: NA; CDR3 length: 18; V gene: TRBV25-1; D gene: NA; CDR3 DNA: TGTGCCAGCAGTGAAGGGACGAGGCCATTGGGAAGGAACTACGAGCAGTACTTC; CDR3 protein: CASSEGTRPLGRNYEQYF
J gene: TRBJ2-7; clone size: NA; CDR3 length: 14; V gene: TRBV25-1; D gene: NA; CDR3 DNA: TGTGCCAGCAGTGAATTGGGGGTTGGGGACGAGCAGTACTTC; CDR3 protein: CASSELGVGDEQYF
J gene: TRBJ1-5; clone size: NA; CDR3 length: 15; V gene: TRBV25-1; D gene: NA; CDR3 DNA: TGTGCCAGCAGTGGGGGGATTAATAGCAATCAGCCCCAGCATTTT; CDR3 protein: CASSGGINSNQPQHF
J gene: TRBJ2-7; clone size: NA; CDR3 length: 14; V gene: TRBV10-3; D gene: TRBD1; CDR3 DNA: TGTGCCATCAGTGTTGGGACAGCATCCTACGAGCAGTACTTC; CDR3 protein: CAISVGTASYEQYF
J gene: TRBJ2-7; clone size: NA; CDR3 length: 15; V gene: TRBV5-1; D gene: TRBD2; CDR3 DNA: TGCGCCAGCAGCCCGAGACTAGCGGGAGGATCCGAGCAGTACTTC; CDR3 protein: CASSPRLAGGSEQYF
J gene: TRBJ2-7; clone size: NA; CDR3 length: 14; V gene: TRBV27; D gene: TRBD1; CDR3 DNA: TGTGCCAGCAGCCCCGGGACAGGAGGATACGAGCAGTACTTC; CDR3 protein: CASSPGTGGYEQYF
J gene: TRBJ2-1; clone size: NA; CDR3 length: 15; V gene: TRBV7-8; D gene: TRBD2; CDR3 DNA: TGTGCCAGCAGCAGCCTAGCGGGAGGGCTGGTTGAGCAGTTCTTC; CDR3 protein: CASSSLAGGLVEQFF
J gene: TRBJ2-7; clone size: few; CDR3 length: 13; V gene: TRBV28; D gene: TRBD2; CDR3 DNA: TGTGCCAGCAGTCCCGGGACTAGGCACGAGCAGTACTTC; CDR3 protein: CASSPGTRHEQYF
J gene: TRBJ1-1; clone size: few; CDR3 length: 13; V gene: TRBV15; D gene: NA; CDR3 DNA: TGTGCCACCAGCAGAGTGATGGGCACTGAAGCTTTCTTT; CDR3 protein: CATSRVMGTEAFF
J gene: TRBJ1-5; clone size: few; CDR3 length: 14; V gene: TRBV30; D gene: NA; CDR3 DNA: TGTGCCTGGAGTATTCAGGGAGGGAATCAGCCCCAGCATTTT; CDR3 protein: CAWSIQGGNQPQHF
J gene: TRBJ1-3; clone size: NA; CDR3 length: 15; V gene: TRBV19; D gene: NA; CDR3 DNA: TGTGCCAGTAGTATAGTTGTCCGGTCTGGAAACACCATATATTTT; CDR3 protein: CASSIVVRSGNTIYF
J gene: TRBJ2-7; clone size: NA; CDR3 length: 15; V gene: TRBV6-6; D gene: NA; CDR3 DNA: TGTGCCAGCAGTTACTCGGCGGAGGGCCCCTACGAGCAGTACTTC; CDR3 protein: CASSYSAEGPYEQYF
J gene: TRBJ1-1; clone size: NA; CDR3 length: 14; V gene: TRBV5-1; D gene: NA; CDR3 DNA: TGCGCCAGCAGCTTGAGCTCACCGGGGACTGAAGCTTTCTTT; CDR3 protein: CASSLSSPGTEAFF
J gene: TRBJ1-2; clone size: NA; CDR3 length: 13; V gene: TRBV28; D gene: NA; CDR3 DNA: TGTGCCAGCAGTCCACAGGGTCCCTATGGCTACACCTTC; CDR3 protein: CASSPQGPYGYTF
J gene: TRBJ1-1; clone size: NA; CDR3 length: 14; V gene: TRBV5-6; D gene: NA; CDR3 DNA: TGTGCCAGCAGTTACACAGGGTTGCGCACTGAAGCTTTCTTT; CDR3 protein: CASSYTGLRTEAFF
J gene: TRBJ1-1; clone size: NA; CDR3 length: 13; V gene: TRBV7-3; D gene: NA; CDR3 DNA: TGTGCCAGCAGCTTAACCGTTAACACTGAAGCTTTCTTT; CDR3 protein: CASSLTVNTEAFF
J gene: TRBJ2-2; clone size: NA; CDR3 length: 14; V gene: TRBV9; D gene: NA; CDR3 DNA: TGTGCCAGCAGCGTATTGGGGAACACCGGGGAGCTGTTTTTT; CDR3 protein: CASSVLGNTGELFF
J gene: TRBJ2-2; clone size: NA; CDR3 length: 16; V gene: TRBV11-2; D gene: NA; CDR3 DNA: TGTGCCAGCAGCGCAATCCCAGGGGGAGGAACCGGGGAGCTGTTTTTT; CDR3 protein: CASSAIPGGGTGELFF
J gene: TRBJ2-2; clone size: NA; CDR3 length: 15; V gene: TRBV2; D gene: NA; CDR3 DNA: NA; CDR3 protein: CASILGHGPTGELFF
J gene: TRBJ1-1; clone size: NA; CDR3 length: 12; V gene: TRBV7-2; D gene: NA; CDR3 DNA: TGTGCCAGCAGCGTGGGAAGTACTGAAGCTTTCTTT; CDR3 protein: CASSVGSTEAFF
J gene: TRBJ2-7; clone size: NA; CDR3 length: 16; V gene: TRBV4-1; D gene: TRBD2; CDR3 DNA: TGCGCCAGCAGCCAAGTGTCGGCTAGCGGACACTACGAGCAGTACTTC; CDR3 protein: CASSQVSASGHYEQYF
J gene: TRBJ2-7; clone size: NA; CDR3 length: 13; V gene: TRBV18; D gene: NA; CDR3 DNA: TGTGCCAGCTCACCCCTGTTAACCTACGAGCAGTACTTC; CDR3 protein: CASSPLLTYEQYF
J gene: TRBJ2-1; clone size: NA; CDR3 length: 17; V gene: TRBV4-3; D gene: NA; CDR3 DNA: TGCGCCAGCAGCCAGGGTCTTGGGGGGAGTCCCTACAATGAGCAGTTCTTC; CDR3 protein: CASSQGLGGSPYNEQFF
J gene: TRBJ2-2; clone size: NA; CDR3 length: 14; V gene: TRBV7-3; D gene: NA; CDR3 DNA: TGTGCCAGCAGCTTACGGGCGGTCACCGGGGAGCTGTTTTTT; CDR3 protein: CASSLRAVTGELFF
J gene: TRBJ1-1; clone size: NA; CDR3 length: 18; V gene: TRBV27; D gene: NA; CDR3 DNA: TGTGCCAGCCGCTTGGGGCAGGGATATTCTCCCTTCGACACTGAAGCTTTCTTT; CDR3 protein: CASRLGQGYSPFDTEAFF
J gene: TRBJ2-2; clone size: NA; CDR3 length: 16; V gene: TRBV28; D gene: TRBD2; CDR3 DNA: TGTGCCAGCAGTCCAATAGCGGGAGGGCCGTCCGGGGAGCTGTTTTTT; CDR3 protein: CASSPIAGGPSGELFF
J gene: TRBJ2-1; clone size: NA; CDR3 length: 15; V gene: TRBV29-1; D gene: NA; CDR3 DNA: TGCAGCGTTGTGAGGCAGGGGGGTTCCTACAATGAGCAGTTCTTC; CDR3 protein: CSVVRQGGSYNEQFF
J gene: TRBJ2-6; clone size: NA; CDR3 length: 15; V gene: TRBV6-5; D gene: TRBD2; CDR3 DNA: TGTGCAGTCGGGCTAGCGGGATTTGGGGCCAACGTCCTGACTTTC; CDR3 protein: CAVGLAGFGANVLTF
J gene: TRBJ2-7; clone size: NA; CDR3 length: 14; V gene: TRBV28; D gene: NA; CDR3 DNA: TGTGCCAGCAGTTTCGGCGAGACAACATACGAGCAGTACTTC; CDR3 protein: CASSFGETTYEQYF
J gene: TRBJ1-2; clone size: NA; CDR3 length: 16; V gene: TRBV11-2; D gene: NA; CDR3 DNA: TGTGCCAGCAGCCCCCGCGGGTCGAGGGAGGGTTATGGCTACACCTTC; CDR3 protein: CASSPRGSREGYGYTF
J gene: TRBJ2-5; clone size: NA; CDR3 length: 15; V gene: TRBV11-2; D gene: TRBD1; CDR3 DNA: TGTGCCAGCAGCTCACCCACAGGGGCCCAAGAGACCCAGTACTTC; CDR3 protein: CASSSPTGAQETQYF
J gene: TRBJ2-3; clone size: NA; CDR3 length: 15; V gene: TRBV5-6; D gene: NA; CDR3 DNA: TGTGCCAGCAGCTTGGATAGTCGGAGGGCAGATACGCAGTATTTT; CDR3 protein: CASSLDSRRADTQYF
J gene: TRBJ2-5; clone size: NA; CDR3 length: 15; V gene: TRBV7-8; D gene: NA; CDR3 DNA: TGTGCCAGCAGCTTAAATATGGGATTCCAAGAGACCCAGTACTTC; CDR3 protein: CASSLNMGFQETQYF